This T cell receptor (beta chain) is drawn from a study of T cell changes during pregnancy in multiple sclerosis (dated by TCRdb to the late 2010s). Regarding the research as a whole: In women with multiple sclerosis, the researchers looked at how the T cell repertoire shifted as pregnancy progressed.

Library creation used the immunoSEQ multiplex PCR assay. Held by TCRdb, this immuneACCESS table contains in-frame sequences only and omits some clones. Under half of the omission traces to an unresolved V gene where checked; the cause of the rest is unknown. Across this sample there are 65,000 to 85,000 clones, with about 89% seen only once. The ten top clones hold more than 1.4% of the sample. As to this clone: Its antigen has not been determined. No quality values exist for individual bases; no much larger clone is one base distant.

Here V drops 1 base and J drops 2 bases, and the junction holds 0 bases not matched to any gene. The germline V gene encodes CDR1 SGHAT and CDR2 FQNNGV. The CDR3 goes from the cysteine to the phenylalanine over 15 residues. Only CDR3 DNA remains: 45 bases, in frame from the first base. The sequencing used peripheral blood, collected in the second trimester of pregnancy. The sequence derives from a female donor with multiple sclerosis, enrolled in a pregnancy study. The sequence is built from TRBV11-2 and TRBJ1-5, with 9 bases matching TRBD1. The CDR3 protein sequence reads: CASSLGQGGNQPQHF. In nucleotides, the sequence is TGTGCCAGCAGCTTAGGACAGGGGGGCAATCAGCCCCAGCATTTT. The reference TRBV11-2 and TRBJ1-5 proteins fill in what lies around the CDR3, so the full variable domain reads EAGVAQSPRYKIIEKRQSVAFWCNPISGHATLYWYQQILGQGPKLLIQFQNNGVVDDSQLPKDRFSAERLKGVDSTLKIQPAKLEDSAVYLCASSLGQGGNQPQHFGDGTRLSIL.